This TCR beta chain was captured in a study of siplizumab effects on memory and regulatory T cells. General observations from the study: Siplizumab gave mappable alloreactive CD4+ clones an average Treg-derived fraction of about 69%, against around 27% in controls. Suppressive capability of dividing Tregs from siplizumab cultures went unverified. Naive T cell populations appeared to exhibit greater diversity than memory cells and appeared to be major alloresponse contributors.

The ends were cut back, 3 bases at V and 3 bases at J, with 11 bases in the middle. Germline CDR1 KGHSH, CDR2 LQKENI. The CDR3 sequence is 14 residues long. The assay covered some 98,000 TCR templates per sample. Profiling relied on immunoSEQ multiplex PCR, and the TCRdb table lists in-frame clones only, not all of them. Of about 100,000 clones in the sample, more than 90% were seen once. On this clone itself: Antigen: not known.

Sequencing was performed on CD4+ T cells sorted from blood. V usage is TRBV18 and J usage is TRBJ1-1; D might be TRBD1 (5 bases). The sequence came from a human donor in good health. Some clones in this sample may be carry-over from other donors' samples. The CDR3 DNA reads as TGTGCCAGCTCACCGGGGGGGAAGGACACTGAAGCTTTCTTT. It is translated as CASSPGGKDTEAFF.